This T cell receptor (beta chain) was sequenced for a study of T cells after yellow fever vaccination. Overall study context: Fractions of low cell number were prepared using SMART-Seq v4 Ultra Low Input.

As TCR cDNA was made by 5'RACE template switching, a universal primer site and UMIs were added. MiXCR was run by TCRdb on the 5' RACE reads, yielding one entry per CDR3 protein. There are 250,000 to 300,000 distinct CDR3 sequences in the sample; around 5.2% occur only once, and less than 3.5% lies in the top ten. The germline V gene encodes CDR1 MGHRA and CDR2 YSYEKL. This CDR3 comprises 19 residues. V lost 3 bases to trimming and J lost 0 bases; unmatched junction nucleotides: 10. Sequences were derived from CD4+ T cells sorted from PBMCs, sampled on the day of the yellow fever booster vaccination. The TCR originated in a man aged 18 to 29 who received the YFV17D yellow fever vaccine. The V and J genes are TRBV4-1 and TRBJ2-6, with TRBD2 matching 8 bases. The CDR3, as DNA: TGCGCCAGCAGCCATCGGGGGCGGGGGGCACTCTCTGGGGCCAACGTCCTGACTTTC. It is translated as CASSHRGRGALSGANVLTF.